This TCR beta chain was identified during a study of CD8+ T cells in alopecia areata. Whole-study results and caveats: Especially in alopecia totalis/universalis, lesional scalp showed greater clonality than normal scalp did.

This clone was observed a handful of times. Its cognate antigen is unknown. The authors extracted RNA and reverse transcribed it into cDNA as the sequencing template. Produced via immunoSEQ multiplex PCR; TCRdb's table is partial and in-frame only. Here the sample spans some 200,000 clones, 58% being singletons. Germline-derived CDR1 and CDR2 are SGHTA and FQGNSA. The CDR3 contains 13 residues. V was pared by 3 bases and J by 1 base, with 7 bases between. Noted treatment: oral pan-JAK inhibitor, 5-10 mg twice daily. The chain is built from TRBV7-2 and TRBJ2-7; a weak D match, TRBD1 (6 bases). Sequencing was performed on CD4+ T cells sorted from blood, taken at week 24, from a patient treated with tofacitinib. The origin of this receptor is a human donor with alopecia areata. CDR3 loop: CASSFGQSYEQYF. CDR3 coding DNA: TGTGCCAGCAGCTTCGGACAGTCCTACGAGCAGTACTTC.